This T cell receptor beta chain was found in a study of blood T cell repertoires in COVID-19. At the level of the study: Collection of acute and convalescent COVID-19 samples took place in the United States, Italy and Spain.

The method was immunoSEQ multiplex PCR; TCRdb's version includes in-frame clones alone and lacks a portion of them. Among about 120,000 clones listed, 82% were seen once. Trimming took 2 bases from V and 4 from J; bases not matched to a gene: 5. The CDR3 is made up of 15 amino acids. In germline, CDR1 is MNHEY, CDR2 SVGEGT. This TCR was recovered from a human donor in a cohort sampled during active COVID-19. Sequenced input: peripheral blood. V is TRBV6-2 or TRBV6-3 and J is TRBJ1-5; 7 bases fit TRBD1. Here the CDR3 reads CASSYGQAQNQPQHF. As DNA, the CDR3 is TGTGCCAGCAGTTACGGACAGGCTCAAAATCAGCCCCAGCATTTT.